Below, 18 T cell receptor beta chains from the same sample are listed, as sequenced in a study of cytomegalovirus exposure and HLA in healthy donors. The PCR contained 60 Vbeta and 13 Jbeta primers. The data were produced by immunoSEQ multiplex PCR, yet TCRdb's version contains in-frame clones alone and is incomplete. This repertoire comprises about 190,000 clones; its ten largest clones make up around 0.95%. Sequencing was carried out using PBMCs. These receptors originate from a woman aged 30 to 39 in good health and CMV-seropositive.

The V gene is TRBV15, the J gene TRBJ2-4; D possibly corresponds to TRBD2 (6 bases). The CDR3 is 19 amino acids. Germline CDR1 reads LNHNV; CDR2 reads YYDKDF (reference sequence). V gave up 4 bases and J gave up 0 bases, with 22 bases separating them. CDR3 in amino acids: CATSTDLGSGELAKNIQYF. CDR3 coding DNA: TGTGCCACCAGCACAGATCTTGGTAGCGGAGAGCTAGCCAAAAACATTCAGTACTTC.

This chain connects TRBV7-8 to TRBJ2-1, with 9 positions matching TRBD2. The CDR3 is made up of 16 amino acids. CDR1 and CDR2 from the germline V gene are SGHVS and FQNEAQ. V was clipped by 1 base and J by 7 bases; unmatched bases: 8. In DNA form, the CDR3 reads TGTGCCAGCAGCTTAGAGGGCGGGGGGGCCCGGAATGAGCAGTTCTTC. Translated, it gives CASSLEGGGARNEQFF.

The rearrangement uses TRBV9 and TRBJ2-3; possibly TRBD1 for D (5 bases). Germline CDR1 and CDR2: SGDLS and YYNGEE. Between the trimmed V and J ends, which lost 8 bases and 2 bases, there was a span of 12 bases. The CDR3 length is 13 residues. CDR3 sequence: CASSDSPTDTQYF. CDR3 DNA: TGTGCCAGTAGTGACAGCCCCACAGATACGCAGTATTTT.

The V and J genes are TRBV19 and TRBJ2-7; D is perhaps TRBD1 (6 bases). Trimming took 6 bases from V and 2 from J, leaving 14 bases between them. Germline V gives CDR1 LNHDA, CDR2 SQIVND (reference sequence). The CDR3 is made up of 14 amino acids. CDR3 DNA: TGTGCCAGTAGCAACCGACAGGCTACCTACGAGCAGTACTTC. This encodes CASSNRQATYEQYF.

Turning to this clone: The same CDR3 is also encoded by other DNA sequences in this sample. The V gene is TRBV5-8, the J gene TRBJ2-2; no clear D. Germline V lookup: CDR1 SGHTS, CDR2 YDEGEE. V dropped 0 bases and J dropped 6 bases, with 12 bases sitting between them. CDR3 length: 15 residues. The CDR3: CASSLASGSAGELFF. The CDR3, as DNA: TGTGCCAGCAGCTTGGCGTCCGGTTCGGCCGGGGAGCTGTTTTTT.

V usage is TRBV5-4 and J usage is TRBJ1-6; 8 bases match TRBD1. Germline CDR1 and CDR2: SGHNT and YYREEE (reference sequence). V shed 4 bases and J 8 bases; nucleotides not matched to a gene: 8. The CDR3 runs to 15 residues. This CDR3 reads CASSLVDRVDSPLHF. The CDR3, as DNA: TGTGCCAGCAGCCTTGTGGACAGGGTGGATTCACCCCTCCACTTT.

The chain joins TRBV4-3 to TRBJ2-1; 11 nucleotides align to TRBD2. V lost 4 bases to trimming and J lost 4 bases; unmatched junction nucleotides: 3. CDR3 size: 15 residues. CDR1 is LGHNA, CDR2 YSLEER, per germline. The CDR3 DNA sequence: TGCGCCAGCAGCCCCGGGACTAGCGGTTACAATGAGCAGTTCTTC. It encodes CASSPGTSGYNEQFF.

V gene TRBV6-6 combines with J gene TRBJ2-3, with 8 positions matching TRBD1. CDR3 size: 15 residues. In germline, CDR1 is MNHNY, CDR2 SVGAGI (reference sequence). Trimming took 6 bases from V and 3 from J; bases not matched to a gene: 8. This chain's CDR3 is CASSPGQGWTDTQYF. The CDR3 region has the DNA TGTGCCAGCAGCCCCGGACAGGGCTGGACAGATACGCAGTATTTT.

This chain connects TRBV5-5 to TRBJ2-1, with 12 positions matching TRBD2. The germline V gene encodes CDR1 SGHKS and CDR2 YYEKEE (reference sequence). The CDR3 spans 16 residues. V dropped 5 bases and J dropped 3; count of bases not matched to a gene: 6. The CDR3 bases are TGTGCCAGCAGTTTGCTAGCGGGGGGGCTCTACAATGAGCAGTTCTTC. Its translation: CASSLLAGGLYNEQFF.

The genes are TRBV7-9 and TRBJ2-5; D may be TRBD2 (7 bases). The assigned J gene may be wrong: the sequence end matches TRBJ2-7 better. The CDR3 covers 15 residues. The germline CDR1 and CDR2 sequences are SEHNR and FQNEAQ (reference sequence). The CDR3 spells CASSLGRGRPYEQYF. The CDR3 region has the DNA TGTGCCAGCAGCTTAGGGCGGGGGCGGCCCTACGAGCAGTACTTC.

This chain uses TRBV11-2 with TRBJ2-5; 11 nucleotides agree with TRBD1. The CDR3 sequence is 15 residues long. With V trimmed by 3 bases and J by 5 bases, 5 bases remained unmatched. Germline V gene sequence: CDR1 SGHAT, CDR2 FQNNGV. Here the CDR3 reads CASSLGQGVWETQYF. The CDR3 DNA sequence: TGTGCCAGCAGCTTGGGACAGGGGGTATGGGAGACCCAGTACTTC.

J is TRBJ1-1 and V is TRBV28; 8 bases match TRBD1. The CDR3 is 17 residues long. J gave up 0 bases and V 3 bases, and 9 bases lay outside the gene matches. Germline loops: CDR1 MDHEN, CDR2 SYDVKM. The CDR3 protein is CASSFLTGEGMNTEAFF. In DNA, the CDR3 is TGTGCCAGCAGTTTCTTGACAGGGGAGGGCATGAACACTGAAGCTTTCTTT.

The CDR3 region is CASSPSKGGDGNQPQHF. In DNA form, the CDR3 reads TGTGCCAGCAGCCCATCAAAGGGCGGGGATGGCAATCAGCCCCAGCATTTT. This chain uses TRBV7-9 with TRBJ1-5; no reliable D call. There are 17 residues in the CDR3. Trimming took 5 bases from V and 2 from J, leaving 19 bases between them. Germline CDR1 is SEHNR and CDR2 is FQNEAQ (reference sequence).

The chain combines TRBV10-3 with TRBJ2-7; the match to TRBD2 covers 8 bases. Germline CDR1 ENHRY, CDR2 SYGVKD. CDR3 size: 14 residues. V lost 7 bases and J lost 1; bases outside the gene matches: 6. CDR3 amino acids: CAIKPGLDSYEQYF. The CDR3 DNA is TGTGCCATCAAGCCGGGACTAGATTCCTACGAGCAGTACTTC.

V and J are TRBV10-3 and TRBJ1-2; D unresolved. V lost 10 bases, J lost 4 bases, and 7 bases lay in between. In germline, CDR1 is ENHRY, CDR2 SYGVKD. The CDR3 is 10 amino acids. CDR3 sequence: CATGSYGYTF. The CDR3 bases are TGTGCCACCGGGTCCTATGGCTACACCTTC.

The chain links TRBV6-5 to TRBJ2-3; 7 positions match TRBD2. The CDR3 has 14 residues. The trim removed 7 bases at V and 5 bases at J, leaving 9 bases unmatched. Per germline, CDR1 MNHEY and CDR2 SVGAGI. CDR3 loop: CASKVGLAVDTQYF. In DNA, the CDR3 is TGTGCCAGCAAAGTGGGGCTAGCGGTAGATACGCAGTATTTT.

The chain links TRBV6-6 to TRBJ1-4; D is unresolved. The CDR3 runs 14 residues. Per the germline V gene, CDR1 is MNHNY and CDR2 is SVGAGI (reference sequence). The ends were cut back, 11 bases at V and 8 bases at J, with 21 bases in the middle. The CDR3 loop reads CAGQSGGRSEKLFF. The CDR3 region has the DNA TGTGCCGGTCAAAGTGGAGGGAGGTCAGAAAAACTGTTTTTT.

The CDR3 loop is CASSLTRGYRGNTGELFF. CDR3 DNA sequence: TGTGCCAGCAGCTTGACGAGGGGGTACCGCGGGAACACCGGGGAGCTGTTTTTT. V gene TRBV7-9 combines with J gene TRBJ2-2; weak D call: TRBD1 (6 bases). Germline loops: CDR1 SEHNR, CDR2 FQNEAQ (reference sequence). The CDR3 has 18 residues. Trimming left V 3 bases short and J 1 base short, with 18 bases between. Based on the CDR3 plus reference TRBV7-9 and TRBJ2-2, the full variable domain is DTGVSQNPRHKITKRGQNVTFRCDPISEHNRLYWYRQTLGQGPEFLTYFQNEAQLEKSRLLSDRFSAERPKGSFSTLEIQRTEQGDSAMYLCASSLTRGYRGNTGELFFGEGSRLTVL.